Presented here are 30 T cell receptor beta chains from one specimen sequenced in a study of CD4+ T cells in melanoma. Data came from immunoSEQ multiplex PCR; TCRdb stores just in-frame clones and leaves some out. The table records some 9,500 clones, about 66% of them present only once. Sequencing was carried out using cells from a culture (not recorded whether cultured in vitro). These receptors originate from a human donor with melanoma.

This rearrangement joins TRBV6-5 to TRBJ1-1; D might be TRBD1 (5 bases). CDR3 length: 14 residues. V lost 7 bases to trimming and J lost 6 bases, with 18 bases between them. Germline V gives CDR1 MNHEY, CDR2 SVGAGI. This chain's CDR3 is CASIPPLGVAEAFF. The CDR3 DNA sequence: TGTGCCAGCATCCCCCCTTTGGGGGTCGCTGAAGCTTTCTTT.

This clone was counted a single time. The chain couples TRBV6-5 to TRBJ2-5, with D possibly matching TRBD2 (6 bases). CDR1 MNHEY and CDR2 SVGAGI come from the germline V gene. The CDR3 is made up of 14 amino acids. Trimming cost V 6 bases and J 5 bases, with 16 bases left between them. The CDR3 DNA follows: TGTGCCAGCAGCCCCAGCGGGTCGGGGGAGACCCAGTACTTC. Encoded protein: CASSPSGSGETQYF.

This sequence joins TRBV5-4 and TRBJ2-6; D not certain. The CDR3 runs to 14 residues. The V end was cut by 4 bases, the J end by 4 bases, with 9 bases between. The germline V gene encodes CDR1 SGHNT and CDR2 YYREEE (reference sequence). CDR3 coding DNA: TGTGCCAGCAGCCCGTTCGGCGGGGCCAACGTCCTGACTTTC. As protein: CASSPFGGANVLTF.

This chain connects TRBV5-4 to TRBJ2-3, with 7 bases fitting TRBD1. CDR3 size: 16 residues. Germline-derived CDR1 and CDR2 are SGHNT and YYREEE (reference sequence). V shed 0 bases, J shed 0 bases, and the junction held 4 bases outside the gene matches. CDR3 protein: CASSLVRRGSTDTQYF. In DNA, the CDR3 is TGTGCCAGCAGCTTGGTACGCAGGGGGAGCACAGATACGCAGTATTTT.

The V and J genes are TRBV6-1 and TRBJ1-2; the D gene is possibly TRBD1 (6 bases). Trimming took off 0 bases at V and 5 bases at J, with 16 bases between the two ends. Germline values: CDR1 MNHNS, CDR2 SASEGT. The CDR3 contains 16 residues. For the CDR3, the DNA is TGTGCCAGCAGTGAAGCGCTTCGGGGGCCGGGGTATGGCTACACCTTC. Its protein is CASSEALRGPGYGYTF.

This clone was counted between two and nine times. This sequence joins TRBV10-1 and TRBJ1-1; D not certain. Looked up from germline, CDR1 is WNHNN and CDR2 is SYGVQD (reference sequence). CDR3 length: 11 amino acids. V was trimmed by 8 bases and J by 8 bases, leaving 12 bases between them. CDR3 DNA: TGCGCCAGCCGCTGGCCCCGAGAAGCTTTCTTT. It encodes CASRWPREAFF.

V and J are TRBV5-1 and TRBJ2-7; D is tentatively TRBD1 or TRBD2 (5 bases each). Germline lookup yields CDR1 SGHRS and CDR2 YFSETQ. This CDR3 spans 15 amino acids. Trimming took 0 bases from V and 3 from J, leaving 13 bases between them. The CDR3 sequence is CASSLVGPKHYEQYF. The DNA for the CDR3 is TGCGCCAGCAGCTTGGTGGGACCGAAGCACTACGAGCAGTACTTC.

This chain links TRBV4-2 with TRBJ1-5, with 7 bases fitting TRBD1. The CDR3 is made up of 15 amino acids. V dropped 4 bases and J dropped 3; count of bases not matched to a gene: 6. Germline V gene data show CDR1 as LGHNA and CDR2 as YNFKEQ. Here the CDR3 DNA reads TGTGCCAGCAGCCCTCGGACAGGTATCAATCAGCCCCAGCATTTT. This gives the protein CASSPRTGINQPQHF.

J is TRBJ1-1 and V is TRBV19; a possible D gene is TRBD1 (6 bases). V gave up 8 bases and J gave up 6 bases, with 16 bases separating them. The germline V gene encodes CDR1 LNHDA and CDR2 SQIVND (reference sequence). The CDR3 is 13 amino acids. CDR3 in amino acids: CASCHRERSEAFF. The CDR3, as DNA: TGTGCCAGTTGCCACAGGGAAAGGTCTGAAGCTTTCTTT.

The chain joins TRBV9 to TRBJ1-5; no definite D call. The V and J ends lost 0 bases and 7 bases respectively, with 8 bases between them. This CDR3 has 13 residues. CDR1 and CDR2 from the germline V gene are SGDLS and YYNGEE. In DNA, the CDR3 is TGTGCCAGCAGCGTAGCAGAACGGCAGCCCCAGCATTTT. Protein: CASSVAERQPQHF.

The rearrangement links TRBV18 to TRBJ1-3; D gene ambiguous. This CDR3 comprises 13 residues. The germline V and J ends were trimmed by 4 bases and 0 bases, with 4 bases remaining between them. Germline V gene lookup returns CDR1 KGHSH and CDR2 LQKENI. This CDR3 is CASSRISGNTIYF. In DNA, the CDR3 is TGTGCCAGCTCACGAATCTCTGGAAACACCATATATTTT.

CDR3 nucleotides: TGTGCCAGCTCACCGTTTCGACAGGAAGACTATGGCTACACCTTC. It translates to CASSPFRQEDYGYTF. The gene calls are TRBV18 and TRBJ1-2; TRBD1 might be the D (6 bases). The CDR3 totals 15 residues. Germline loops: CDR1 KGHSH, CDR2 LQKENI. V lost 3 bases, J lost 3 bases, and 14 bases lay in between.

V gene TRBV5-4 combines with J gene TRBJ2-3, with D possibly being TRBD2 (5 bases). The germline V gene encodes CDR1 SGHNT and CDR2 YYREEE (reference sequence). V was cut by 3 bases and J by 1 base, with 12 bases left in between. The CDR3 has 15 amino acids. CDR3 DNA: TGTGCCAGCAGCTCTAGCCCCGATCGCACAGATACGCAGTATTTT. Its translation: CASSSSPDRTDTQYF.

The CDR3 DNA is TGTGCCAGCAGTTACTCGCCCCAGGGTTTTGGCTACACCTTC. Translated: CASSYSPQGFGYTF. The chain combines TRBV6-6 with TRBJ1-2, with D possibly matching TRBD1 (5 bases). The length of the CDR3 is 14 residues. Trimming pared 0 bases from V and 7 bases from J, leaving 12 bases between. Germline CDR1 reads MNHNY; CDR2 reads SVGAGI (reference sequence).

V gene TRBV20-1 combines with J gene TRBJ2-3; D unresolved. Germline CDR1 DFQATT, CDR2 SNEGSKA (reference sequence). This CDR3 is built from 10 residues. V was clipped by 6 bases and J by 6 bases, with 7 bases between them. CDR3 amino acids: CSATRDTQYF. The CDR3 nucleotides read TGCAGTGCAACTCGGGATACGCAGTATTTT.

The chain uses TRBV5-8 and TRBJ1-5, with D unclear. V shed 4 bases and J shed 0 bases, with 17 bases lying between them. The CDR3 contains 17 residues. Looked up from germline, CDR1 is SGHTS and CDR2 is YDEGEE. As DNA, the CDR3 is TGTGCCAGCAGCCTTAACCGTGGTGGGTATAGCAATCAGCCCCAGCATTTT. This translates into CASSLNRGGYSNQPQHF.

The CDR3 nucleotides read TGTGCCAGCGACAGGGGAGGTAGGACAGATACGCAGTATTTT. This encodes CASDRGGRTDTQYF. The chain joins TRBV19 to TRBJ2-3, with 8 bases aligning to TRBD1. Germline V lookup: CDR1 LNHDA, CDR2 SQIVND (reference sequence). CDR3 length equals 14 residues. V lost 9 bases, J lost 3 bases, and 8 bases stayed unmatched.

The chain couples TRBV19 to TRBJ1-4; unclear D gene. V was shortened by 9 bases and J by 2 bases, with 16 bases between the two germline ends. This CDR3 is 15 amino acids long. Germline values: CDR1 LNHDA, CDR2 SQIVND (reference sequence). Written as DNA, the CDR3 is TGTGCCAGCAGCCAATGGGCAGTTACTAATGAAAAACTGTTTTTT. This sequence encodes CASSQWAVTNEKLFF.

This clone was seen only a few times. The DNA of the CDR3 is TGTGCCAGCAGCTTGGAGGCAGGGGGCTACTATGGCTACACCTTC. Protein: CASSLEAGGYYGYTF. V is TRBV5-5 and J is TRBJ1-2, with 8 nucleotides matching TRBD1. The CDR3 has 15 residues. V was pared by 0 bases and J by 3 bases, with 4 bases of the junction left unmatched. Looked up from germline, CDR1 is SGHKS and CDR2 is YYEKEE (reference sequence).

This chain connects TRBV19 to TRBJ2-2; no firm D call. The CDR3 loop spans 17 amino acids. Germline CDR1 LNHDA, CDR2 SQIVND (reference sequence). V was trimmed by 7 bases and J by 4 bases, leaving 22 bases between them. CDR3 sequence reads: CASTPASGLFRTGELFF. As DNA, the CDR3 is TGTGCCAGTACCCCAGCGAGTGGCCTATTTCGCACCGGGGAGCTGTTTTTT.

This clone was found a few times. A read error may produce the germline difference seen at one junction end. The V call is TRBV11-2, the J call TRBJ1-1; no firm D call. This CDR3 is built from 13 residues. Germline values: CDR1 SGHAT, CDR2 FQNNGV. CDR3 sequence: CASSIGLKTEAFF. In DNA form, the CDR3 reads TGTGCCAGCAGCATCGGACTGAAGACTGAAGCTTTCTTT.

The chain recombines TRBV10-3 with TRBJ2-1; tentative D call: TRBD1 (5 bases). Germline V gene lookup returns CDR1 ENHRY and CDR2 SYGVKD. The CDR3 sequence is 13 residues long. Trimming pared 7 bases from V and 7 bases from J, leaving 14 bases between. CDR3 protein: CAITERTSNEQFF. The CDR3 DNA follows: TGTGCCATCACCGAAAGGACATCTAATGAGCAGTTCTTC.

This clone was detected a few times. CDR3 DNA sequence: TGCAGCGTCAGCCCCCAAAGCGGGGGGGCAGAGGAGCAGTTCTTC. This codes for CSVSPQSGGAEEQFF. V is TRBV29-1 and J is TRBJ2-1, with 10 positions matching TRBD2. J gave up 10 bases and V 6 bases, and 15 bases lay outside the gene matches. From germline, CDR1 is SQVTM and CDR2 ANQGSEA. The CDR3 contains 15 residues.

The chain uses TRBV7-8 and TRBJ2-1, with 11 nucleotides matching TRBD2. Per the germline V gene, CDR1 is SGHVS and CDR2 is FQNEAQ. The ends lost 6 bases at V and 4 bases at J; junction bases unmatched: 5. The CDR3 covers 15 residues. Here the CDR3 DNA reads TGTGCCAGCAGGTTACTAGCGGGGGAGTACAATGAGCAGTTCTTC. It yields the protein CASRLLAGEYNEQFF. The full variable domain, completed using reference TRBV7-8 and TRBJ2-1, is GAGVSQSPRYKVAKRGQDVALRCDPISGHVSLFWYQQALGQGPEFLTYFQNEAQLDKSGLPSDRFFAERPEGSVSTLKIQRTQQEDSAVYLCASRLLAGEYNEQFFGPGTRLTVL.

The chain links TRBV11-3 to TRBJ2-7; D is unclear. The germline V and J ends were trimmed by 5 bases and 3 bases, with 8 bases remaining between them. Germline V gene sequence: CDR1 SGHNT, CDR2 YENEEA. The CDR3 is 12 amino acids. CDR3 protein: CASSPNGYEQYF. Here the CDR3 DNA reads TGTGCCAGCAGCCCCAACGGCTACGAGCAGTACTTC.

This sequence joins TRBV19 and TRBJ2-7; 10 bases are a match to TRBD1. The CDR3 totals 17 residues. V lost 6 bases to trimming and J lost 0 bases; unmatched junction nucleotides: 11. Germline V gene data show CDR1 as LNHDA and CDR2 as SQIVND (reference sequence). The chain's CDR3 is CASSRDRGSWGSYEQYF. CDR3 coding DNA: TGTGCCAGTAGCAGGGACAGGGGTTCCTGGGGCTCCTACGAGCAGTACTTC. The full variable domain, rest sourced from reference TRBV19 and TRBJ2-7, is DGGITQSPKYLFRKEGQNVTLSCEQNLNHDAMYWYRQDPGQGLRLIYYSQIVNDFQKGDIAEGYSVSREKKESFPLTVTSAQKNPTAFYLCASSRDRGSWGSYEQYFGPGTRLTVT.

This chain connects TRBV7-8 to TRBJ2-7, with D possibly matching TRBD1 (6 bases). The CDR3 runs 14 residues. The germline V gene has CDR1 SGHVS and CDR2 FQNEAQ. V was shortened by 5 bases and J by 6 bases, with 17 bases between the two germline ends. The CDR3 is CASSATGSRSEQYF. Here the CDR3 DNA reads TGTGCCAGCAGCGCAACAGGGAGTCGGTCCGAGCAGTACTTC.

V and J are TRBV6-1 and TRBJ2-1; D is ambiguous. The V end was cut by 4 bases, the J end by 2 bases, with 12 bases between. The V gene's germline CDR1 is MNHNS and CDR2 SASEGT. This CDR3 comprises 15 residues. The CDR3 coding sequence is TGTGCCAGCAGTGCTCGTCTAACAACCTACAATGAGCAGTTCTTC. It translates to CASSARLTTYNEQFF.

The chain links TRBV7-8 to TRBJ2-6; the D gene is possibly TRBD1 (7 bases). The CDR3 runs to 18 residues. V gave up 1 base and J gave up 1 base, with 14 bases separating them. Germline lookup yields CDR1 SGHVS and CDR2 FQNEAQ. The CDR3 here is CASSLGRGRRSGANVLTF. CDR3 in DNA: TGTGCCAGCAGCTTAGGCAGGGGGAGGAGATCTGGGGCCAACGTCCTGACTTTC.

This clone has a handful of counts. The chain combines TRBV6-1 with TRBJ2-7, with 10 bases fitting TRBD1. J was trimmed by 2 bases and V by 4 bases; bases with no gene match: 5. CDR1 MNHNS and CDR2 SASEGT come from the germline V gene. The CDR3 totals 15 residues. In nucleotides, the CDR3 is TGTGCCAGCAGTGTCCGGGACAGGGGACCCTACGAGCAGTACTTC. Its translation: CASSVRDRGPYEQYF.